This TCR beta chain was captured by sequencing in a study of blood T cells in healthy people across ages. Primers used in a second PCR of roughly 6 to 12 cycles were a sample-barcoded 5' primer and a J-beta primer mix. MiXCR, applied by TCRdb to the 5' RACE reads, yields one record per CDR3 protein. Seen here are around 700,000 distinct CDR3 sequences, 25% observed once, and the top ten hold 9% to 9.5%. Investigators took roughly 9.5 milliliters of peripheral blood from every donor. There are a few counts of this clonotype. As yet, its antigen is unknown. One end of the junction varies from germline; a read error may be responsible. Germline assignment: CDR1 SSHAT and CDR2 FNYEAQ (reference sequence). This CDR3 contains 15 residues. General observations from the study: More naive CD4+ cells and higher diversity marked long-lived donors relative to aged donors.

These same records also appear under a second study, on T cells of mothers and their children. That paper notes: A few healthy Caucasian mothers gave samples, and so did their six children. Researchers put all of the extracted RNA into cDNA synthesis, using roughly 1.5 ug per 15 ul.

The sequence was collected from a boy younger than 18 in good health. J is TRBJ2-5 and V is TRBV7-7, with 7 bases lining up with TRBD1. The sequenced sample consisted of blood. The CDR3 sequence is CASSLVPDRKETQYF. In DNA, the CDR3 is TGTGCTAGCAGCTTAGTCCCGGACAGGAAAGAGACCCAGTACTTC.